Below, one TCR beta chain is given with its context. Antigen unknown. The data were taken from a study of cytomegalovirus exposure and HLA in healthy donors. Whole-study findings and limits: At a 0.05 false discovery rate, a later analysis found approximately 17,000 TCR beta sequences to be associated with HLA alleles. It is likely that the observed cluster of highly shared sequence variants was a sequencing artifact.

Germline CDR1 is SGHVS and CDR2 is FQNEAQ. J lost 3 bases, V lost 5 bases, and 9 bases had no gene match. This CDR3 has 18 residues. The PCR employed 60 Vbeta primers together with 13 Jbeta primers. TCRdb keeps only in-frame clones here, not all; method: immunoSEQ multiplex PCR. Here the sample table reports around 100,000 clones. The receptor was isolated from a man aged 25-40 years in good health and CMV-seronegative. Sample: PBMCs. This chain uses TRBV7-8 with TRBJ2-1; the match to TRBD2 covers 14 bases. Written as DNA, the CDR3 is TGTGCCAGCAGCCTAGGACTAGCGGGGGGCCCTTTCTACAATGAGCAGTTCTTC. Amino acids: CASSLGLAGGPFYNEQFF.